The subject of this entry is one T cell receptor beta chain. Its antigen is unknown. Treatment specified: around 19 received Ad26.COV2.S at low or high dose, single or two shots; 5 received placebo; per-sample allocation not given. Samples were taken on day 63 after the first vaccine or placebo injection. Donor was an adult aged 18-55 years in Boston. The sample originates from a study of Ad26.COV2.S vaccination and SARS-CoV-2 variants. TCRdb's table, derived via immunoSEQ multiplex PCR, lists solely in-frame clones and lacks some. The sample has some 270,000 clones; roughly 89% are singletons. Study-wide points: Compared with placebo recipients, vaccine recipients had higher spike-specific TCR breadth. Post-vaccination spike-specific CD8+ and CD4+ T cell responses reportedly had substantial breadth. Vaccine and placebo groups showed comparable non-spike TCR breadth.

CDR1 and CDR2 from the germline V gene are LNHDA and SQIVND (reference sequence). The CDR3 runs 14 residues. Trimming pared 5 bases from V and 0 bases from J, leaving 10 bases between. The origin of this receptor is a person aged 18-60 years who received the Ad26.COV2.S COVID-19 vaccine or a placebo. The sample in question was peripheral blood, obtained in a trial of Ad26.COV2.S vaccine versus placebo. This chain connects TRBV19 to TRBJ1-1; no clear D gene. The CDR3 DNA sequence: TGTGCCAGTAGTTTTGGACTGATGAACACTGAAGCTTTCTTT. Translation gives CASSFGLMNTEAFF.